This record looks at one T cell receptor (beta chain) sequence and its context. What it recognizes is unknown. These data come from a study of beta chain features in type 1 diabetes. Study findings and constraints: In cDNA sequencing, cells with high TCR expression could be over-represented. Patients with Type 1 diabetes showed moderately but significantly shorter TCRB CDR3s in all four CD4+ subsets. More deletions and fewer insertions at VDJ junctions were seen in type 1 diabetes patients.

The CDR3 totals 16 residues. Germline V lookup: CDR1 GTSNPN, CDR2 SVGIG (reference sequence). V was pared by 2 bases and J by 4 bases, with 18 bases between. The entirety of the isolated RNA underwent reverse transcription, so expressed TCRB transcripts were sequenced. Clones were read by immunoSEQ multiplex PCR, and TCRdb kept only the in-frame ones, dropping some. The sample includes hundreds of thousands of clones, 14% of them seen just once. Each of the sorted populations had a purity greater than 98%. The receptor's source is a man aged 25-45 years in good health. The J gene is TRBJ1-5, the V gene TRBV30; D is ambiguous. Source material: central memory CD4+ T cells from blood. CDR3 amino acids: CAWSLGIRRKNQPQHF. The DNA for the CDR3 is TGTGCCTGGAGTTTGGGGATCCGGAGGAAAAATCAGCCCCAGCATTTT.